These T cell receptor beta chains were read from a single sample in a study of cytomegalovirus exposure and HLA in healthy donors. Generated by immunoSEQ multiplex PCR, the TCRdb table keeps only in-frame clones and is missing some. The table includes about 130,000 clones, 82% detected once. Sequenced input: PBMCs. Receptor source: a woman aged 50 to 60 in good health and CMV-seropositive. Each CDR3 is given with its conserved first and last residue. The order of the fields is J gene, D gene, clone size, V gene, CDR3 protein, CDR3 DNA. The D gene is left open where the match is weak. Expanded clones are given a class, and other clones once, few, many or no size at all.

TRBJ2-7 TRBD1 . TRBV29-1 CSVFDRGSSYEQYF TGCAGCGTTTTCGACAGGGGAAGCTCCTACGAGCAGTACTTC
TRBJ2-6 . . TRBV2 CASLEDSTGANVLTF TGTGCCAGCCTAGAGGATTCGACTGGGGCCAACGTCCTGACTTTC
TRBJ2-7 TRBD2 . TRBV13 CASSLGVAGATYEQYF TGTGCCAGCAGCTTAGGCGTAGCGGGAGCCACCTACGAGCAGTACTTC
TRBJ2-7 TRBD2 . TRBV2 CASNWLAGVNEQYF TGTGCCAGCAATTGGCTAGCGGGAGTAAACGAGCAGTACTTC
TRBJ1-2 TRBD1 few TRBV28 CASRPTGGANYGYTF TGTGCCAGCAGGCCTACAGGGGGCGCTAACTATGGCTACACCTTC
TRBJ1-5 . . TRBV2 CASSRDLGPQHF TGTGCCAGCAGCAGGGATCTCGGGCCCCAGCATTTT
TRBJ2-5 . . TRBV5-1 CASSPSTSAETQYF TGCGCCAGCAGCCCATCAACTAGTGCGGAGACCCAGTACTTC
TRBJ2-2 TRBD1 few TRBV28 CASNRGTNTGELFF TGTGCCAGCAACAGGGGGACGAACACCGGGGAGCTGTTTTTT
TRBJ1-1 . . TRBV18 CASSPLLLSTEAFF TGTGCCAGCTCACCTTTACTCCTTAGCACTGAAGCTTTCTTT
TRBJ1-4 . . TRBV27 CASSRGGQYNEKLFF TGTGCCAGCAGCCGCGGGGGGCAGTATAATGAAAAACTGTTTTTT
TRBJ2-5 TRBD2 . TRBV5-4 CASSLELWTSGTETQYF TGTGCCAGCAGCTTGGAGCTGTGGACTAGCGGGACAGAGACCCAGTACTTC
TRBJ1-2 . . TRBV28 CASSPVEPIRANYGYTF TGTGCCAGCAGCCCCGTTGAGCCTATCCGTGCTAACTATGGCTACACCTTC
TRBJ2-5 . . TRBV19 CASSMGQLQETQYF TGTGCCAGTAGTATGGGGCAGCTCCAAGAGACCCAGTACTTC
TRBJ1-1 . once TRBV5-1 CASSLFRQANTEAFF TGCGCCAGCAGCTTGTTTAGACAGGCAAACACTGAAGCTTTCTTT
TRBJ2-1 TRBD2 once TRBV6-1 CASSSGGRVYNEQFF TGTGCCAGCAGTAGCGGGGGCCGAGTTTACAATGAGCAGTTCTTC
TRBJ2-3 . . TRBV7-9 CASSPLTGLDTQYF TGTGCCAGCAGCCCCCTTACAGGGTTGGATACGCAGTATTTT
TRBJ2-7 TRBD2 once TRBV27 CASSRGTSESYEQYF TGTGCCAGCAGCCGCGGGACTAGTGAGTCCTACGAGCAGTACTTC
TRBJ2-7 . . TRBV28 CASSAVSSYEQYF TGTGCCAGCAGCGCAGTTTCCTCCTACGAGCAGTACTTC
TRBJ2-1 TRBD2 . TRBV18 CASSPLGLATEQFF TGTGCCAGCTCACCATTGGGACTAGCGACTGAGCAGTTCTTC
TRBJ2-1 TRBD1 . TRBV29-1 CSVGIPGTGSRISNEQFF TGCAGCGTTGGTATACCCGGGACAGGGTCGAGAATCAGCAATGAGCAGTTCTTC
TRBJ2-3 TRBD2 . TRBV11-2 CASSFYPRLAGDTDTQYF TGTGCCAGCAGCTTTTACCCCCGACTAGCGGGGGACACAGATACGCAGTATTTT
TRBJ2-4 TRBD1 . TRBV5-4 CASRMTGGNSQYF TGTGCCAGCAGGATGACAGGGGGAAACAGTCAGTACTTC
TRBJ2-5 . once TRBV7-6 CASSRAETQYF TGTGCCAGCAGCCGTGCGGAGACCCAGTACTTC
TRBJ2-7 . . TRBV4-3 CASSQELGAEQYF TGCGCCAGCAGCCAAGAATTAGGGGCCGAGCAGTACTTC
TRBJ2-7 TRBD1 . TRBV28 CASRSPGQGFYEQYF TGTGCCAGCAGGTCTCCGGGACAGGGATTTTACGAGCAGTACTTC
TRBJ2-2 . few TRBV30 CAWVREWNTGELFF TGTGCCTGGGTCCGGGAGTGGAACACCGGGGAGCTGTTTTTT
TRBJ2-7 . . TRBV2 CASKASDSYEQYF TGTGCCAGCAAGGCTAGCGACTCCTACGAGCAGTACTTC
TRBJ2-3 TRBD2 . TRBV7-8 CASSPRRGTSKSDTQYF TGTGCCAGCAGCCCGAGGAGGGGGACTAGCAAATCAGATACGCAGTATTTT
TRBJ1-4 . . TRBV5-1 CASSSQGSNEKLFF TGCGCCAGCAGCTCACAGGGTAGTAATGAAAAACTGTTTTTT
TRBJ2-1 . . TRBV27 CASSPLGPSNEQFF TGTGCCAGCAGTCCCCTGGGGCCTTCCAATGAGCAGTTCTTC
TRBJ1-1 TRBD1 few TRBV5-1 CASSLGQGSLGAFF TGCGCCAGCAGCTTGGGACAGGGGTCCCTAGGAGCTTTCTTT
TRBJ1-2 TRBD1 . TRBV5-1 CASREGQGAYYGYTF TGCGCCAGCAGGGAAGGACAGGGGGCCTACTATGGCTACACCTTC
TRBJ2-7 TRBD2 . TRBV10-3 CAISAGLANDEQYF TGTGCCATCAGTGCGGGACTAGCGAACGACGAGCAGTACTTC
TRBJ2-7 TRBD1 . TRBV6-5 CASSYSTGARSYEQYF TGTGCCAGCAGTTACTCGACAGGGGCGCGCTCCTACGAGCAGTACTTC
TRBJ2-5 TRBD2 . TRBV11-1 CASSFGLVGSQYF TGTGCCAGCAGCTTCGGACTAGTCGGGTCCCAGTACTTC
TRBJ2-3 TRBD1 . TRBV27 CASSFNRGSTDTQYF TGTGCCAGCAGTTTTAACAGGGGGAGCACAGATACGCAGTATTTT
TRBJ2-7 TRBD1 . TRBV2 CASSYLRDSPYEQYF TGTGCCAGCAGTTACCTCCGGGACAGTCCCTACGAGCAGTACTTC
TRBJ1-2 . . TRBV28 CASSPPGQYSNYGYTF TGTGCCAGCAGCCCACCCGGACAGTACAGTAACTATGGCTACACCTTC
TRBJ2-2 . . TRBV18 CASSPPGELRELFF TGTGCCAGCTCACCCCCGGGGGAGCTGAGGGAGCTGTTTTTT
TRBJ1-2 . . TRBV2 CASSLQGVGHGYTF TGTGCCAGCAGCCTACAGGGAGTGGGGCATGGCTACACCTTC
TRBJ1-1 . . TRBV19 CASSLTALNTEAFF TGTGCCAGTAGTCTTACAGCCCTGAACACTGAAGCTTTCTTT
TRBJ1-5 . few TRBV2 CASRDGQQPQHF TGTGCCAGCAGGGACGGACAACAGCCCCAGCATTTT
TRBJ1-5 TRBD1 . TRBV18 CASSPGTGLRQPQHF TGTGCCAGCTCACCCGGGACAGGGTTGCGGCAGCCCCAGCATTTT
TRBJ2-1 TRBD2 . TRBV5-4 CASSLGTSNEQFF TGTGCCAGCAGCCTCGGGACTAGCAATGAGCAGTTCTTC
TRBJ1-2 TRBD1 . TRBV7-2 CASSLRTGNYGYTF TGTGCCAGCAGCCTCAGGACAGGCAACTATGGCTACACCTTC
TRBJ2-2 TRBD2 . TRBV4-3 CASSPGLGASGELFF TGCGCCAGCAGCCCAGGACTAGGGGCTTCCGGGGAGCTGTTTTTT
TRBJ2-1 TRBD2 . TRBV6-1 CASSITSGGYDEQFF TGTGCCAGCAGTATCACTAGCGGGGGTTACGATGAGCAGTTCTTC
TRBJ2-5 . once TRBV2 CASSDKSDQETQYF TGTGCCAGCAGTGACAAGTCAGATCAAGAGACCCAGTACTTC
TRBJ2-1 . few TRBV21-1 CQGSGHESYNEQFF TGTCAGGGAAGTGGGCACGAGTCCTACAATGAGCAGTTCTTC